Listed below are T cell receptor beta chains from one sample, sequenced in a study of cytomegalovirus exposure and HLA in healthy donors. Repertoires were generated with immunoSEQ multiplex PCR, while TCRdb's copy carries only in-frame clones and drops some. This sample's table reports 100,000 to 150,000 clones. The specimen sequenced was PBMCs. These TCRs come from a man aged 18 to 29 in good health and CMV-seronegative. CDR3s leave out the opening cysteine and the closing phenylalanine or tryptophan.

TRBJ2-7,TRBV7-9,ASSLEGDRGSYEQY
TRBJ1-3,TRBV10-3,ATGGGSSGNTIY
TRBJ2-1,TRBV7-9,ASSLGGLAGDYNEQF
TRBJ2-6,TRBV28,ASALRSGANVLT
TRBJ2-5,TRBV5-1,ASSFLQGGLETQY
TRBJ2-7,TRBV11-3,ASSLAAGSYEQY
TRBJ1-2,TRBV7-9,ASSHPGTGRTGYT
TRBJ2-1,TRBV7-2,ASSTNRDSSQF
TRBJ1-3,TRBV19,ASSTGSYTIY
TRBJ1-1,TRBV6-5,ASWATEAF
TRBJ1-6,TRBV5-4,ASSLFGFNSPLH
TRBJ1-1,TRBV29-1,SVLSGVREGTEAF
TRBJ2-5,TRBV9,ASSAPVGQRETQY
TRBJ1-2,TRBV19,ASSPLDRGYGYT
TRBJ2-2,TRBV30,AWPQARGELF
TRBJ1-2,TRBV5-6,ASSPGQGGYGYT
TRBJ1-6,TRBV6-1,ASSDMSSYNSPLH
TRBJ1-5,TRBV29-1,SVEQGSNQPQH
TRBJ2-1,TRBV7-9,ASSLGSIGNEQF
TRBJ2-5,TRBV6-6,ASIPGQNKQETQY
TRBJ1-5,TRBV28,ASSLFPWTAGGNQPQH
TRBJ2-1,TRBV28,ASSRTPGESDNEQF
TRBJ1-1,TRBV27,ASSLGATITEAF
TRBJ1-1,TRBV19,ASTSEGLNTEAF
TRBJ2-7,TRBV29-1,SVGTSVGYEQY
TRBJ2-7,TRBV7-3,ASSFTGSSYEQY
TRBJ2-5,TRBV11-2,ASSSVGTGGLY